The 6 T cell receptor beta chains given below trace back to one sample, sequenced in a study of blood T cell repertoires in COVID-19. Assay used: immunoSEQ multiplex PCR; TCRdb lists only in-frame clones, some missing. In the table there are some 300,000 clones, approximately 90% of which are singletons. Sequenced: PBMCs or T cells enriched from blood (not recorded which). All receptors come from a woman aged 55-69 years in a cohort exposed to, infected with or recovered from COVID-19 (not recorded which).

The gene calls are TRBV11-2 and TRBJ2-1; 11 nucleotides match TRBD2. The germline V gene has CDR1 SGHAT and CDR2 FQNNGV. V dropped 6 bases and J dropped 6; count of bases not matched to a gene: 7. The CDR3 contains 15 residues. The CDR3: CASRAIAGGANEQFF. The CDR3 DNA reads as TGTGCCAGCAGAGCAATAGCGGGAGGGGCCAATGAGCAGTTCTTC.

This sequence joins TRBV6-5 and TRBJ2-1; unclear D gene. The CDR3 has 13 amino acids. From germline, CDR1 is MNHEY and CDR2 SVGAGI. The V and J ends lost 6 bases and 5 bases respectively, with 11 bases between them. CDR3 nucleotides: TGTGCCAGCAGGTCCGCCTCGGACAATGAGCAGTTCTTC. This gives the protein CASRSASDNEQFF.

The chain recombines TRBV19 with TRBJ2-2; a weak D match, TRBD2 (6 bases). Germline V lookup: CDR1 LNHDA, CDR2 SQIVND (reference sequence). This CDR3 comprises 15 residues. V shed 3 bases and J shed 4 bases, with 12 bases lying between them. CDR3 residues: CASSIYGGSTGELFF. The CDR3, as DNA: TGTGCCAGTAGTATCTACGGAGGGTCCACCGGGGAGCTGTTTTTT.

Points on this clone: The same CDR3 is also encoded by other DNA sequences in this sample. V gene TRBV5-1 combines with J gene TRBJ1-1; possible D gene TRBD1, 5 bases. Germline CDR1 reads SGHRS; CDR2 reads YFSETQ. The CDR3 has 13 amino acids. The V end was cut by 5 bases, the J end by 1 base, with 9 bases between. The CDR3 reads CASSPQGNTEAFF. CDR3 sequence (DNA): TGCGCCAGCAGTCCTCAGGGGAACACTGAAGCTTTCTTT. The entire variable domain, with the rest obtained from reference TRBV5-1 and TRBJ1-1, is as follows: KAGVTQTPRYLIKTRGQQVTLSCSPISGHRSVSWYQQTPGQGLQFLFEYFSETQRNKGNFPGRFSGRQFSNSRSEMNVSTLELGDSALYLCASSPQGNTEAFFGQGTRLTVV.

This clone appeared a single time. This sequence joins TRBV28 and TRBJ2-1, with 12 positions matching TRBD2. CDR1 MDHEN and CDR2 SYDVKM come from the germline V gene. This CDR3 has 15 amino acids. V lost 4 bases to trimming and J lost 10 bases; unmatched junction nucleotides: 8. CDR3 in amino acids: CASSSSSGRADEQFF. In DNA, the CDR3 is TGTGCCAGCAGTTCGTCTAGCGGGAGGGCAGACGAGCAGTTCTTC.

This rearrangement joins TRBV21-1 to TRBJ2-2; the table's D call, TRBD2, was not checked against the DNA. TRBV21-1 is a pseudogene segment. The CDR3 length is 16 residues. The CDR3 DNA reads as TGTGCCAGCAGCCCCCGGCTAGCGGACAACACCGGGGAGCTGTTTTTT. Its protein is CASSPRLADNTGELFF.